This is a list of T cell receptor beta chains from one sample in a study of a mutant IDH1 vaccine in newly diagnosed glioma. Libraries were prepared by immunoSEQ multiplex PCR; TCRdb keeps only in-frame clonotypes and omits some of them. The sample contains around 60,000 clones, 81% of which appear only once. No antigen has been identified for these receptors. The material sequenced was PBMCs, taken from a glioma patient whose treatment included an IDH1 peptide vaccine. The receptor source for this set is a man between 40 and 49 years old with glioma. Each CDR3 is given with its conserved first and last residue. Fields, in order: clone size, D gene, J gene, V gene, CDR3 protein, CDR3 DNA. The D gene is left open where the match is weak. Not all rows give a size; the values are once, few, many and, for expanded clones, a class.

>.|.|TRBJ1-6|TRBV7-2
CASSLINSPLHF
TGTGCCAGCAGCTTAATAAATTCACCCCTCCACTTT
>.|TRBD2|TRBJ2-2|TRBV15
CATSRDRAGAYTGELFF
TGTGCCACCAGCAGAGATAGAGCGGGGGCCTACACCGGGGAGCTGTTTTTT
>many|TRBD2|TRBJ2-2|TRBV5-1
CASSPQGAGVSGELFF
TGCGCCAGCAGCCCACAAGGGGCGGGAGTTTCCGGGGAGCTGTTTTTT
>.|.|TRBJ2-1|TRBV10-3
CAISAESEQFF
TGTGCCATCAGTGCGGAGAGTGAGCAGTTCTTC
>.|.|TRBJ1-1|TRBV4-2
CASSQDRGANTEAFF
TGTGCCAGCAGCCAAGATCGTGGGGCTAACACTGAAGCTTTCTTT
>.|.|TRBJ2-7|TRBV19
CASSIVAGPYEQYF
TGTGCCAGTAGTATAGTGGCAGGCCCCTACGAGCAGTACTTC
>few|.|TRBJ2-7|TRBV6-6
CASSSRGGKQYF
TGTGCCAGCAGTTCCCGGGGTGGAAAGCAGTACTTC
>.|.|TRBJ1-1|TRBV6-5
CASSYPSTLRAFF
TGTGCCAGCAGTTACCCATCCACCTTGAGAGCTTTCTTT
>.|.|TRBJ2-7|TRBV7-2
CASSLINSYEQYF
TGTGCCAGCAGCTTAATCAACAGCTACGAGCAGTACTTC
>.|TRBD1|TRBJ1-3|TRBV6-1
CASSETTGVGNTIYF
TGTGCCAGCAGTGAGACGACAGGGGTAGGAAACACCATATATTTT
>.|.|TRBJ2-5|TRBV5-1
CASSMSTGTETQYF
TGCGCCAGCAGCATGTCAACAGGGACAGAGACCCAGTACTTC
>few|.|TRBJ1-1|TRBV20-1
CSARDRAEAFF
TGCAGTGCTAGAGACAGGGCTGAAGCTTTCTTT
>.|TRBD2|TRBJ2-1|TRBV13
CASNYMGLAGNEQFF
TGTGCCAGCAACTATATGGGACTAGCGGGCAATGAGCAGTTCTTC
>.|TRBD1|TRBJ2-5|TRBV5-5
CASSLEGQGSETQYF
TGTGCCAGCAGCTTGGAGGGACAGGGTTCAGAGACCCAGTACTTC
>.|.|TRBJ2-3|TRBV2
CASSENRANTQYF
TGTGCCAGCAGTGAAAACAGGGCAAATACGCAGTATTTT
>.|TRBD1|TRBJ1-4|TRBV19
CASSIAQGLTNEKLFF
TGTGCCAGTAGTATCGCACAGGGGCTAACTAATGAAAAACTGTTTTTT
>few|.|TRBJ1-3|TRBV7-8
CASSLARGYSGNTIYF
TGTGCCAGCAGCTTAGCGCGGGGGTATTCTGGAAACACCATATATTTT
>once|.|TRBJ2-5|TRBV7-3
CASSRAGGRQETQYF
TGTGCCAGCAGCCGGGCAGGAGGGCGACAAGAGACCCAGTACTTC
>.|.|TRBJ2-7|TRBV7-8
CASHGRARGQTYEQYF
TGTGCCAGTCATGGCCGTGCGCGGGGGCAAACCTACGAGCAGTACTTC
>.|TRBD1|TRBJ2-7|TRBV7-2
CASSSPTGPTGYEQYF
TGTGCCAGCAGCTCCCCGACAGGGCCGACGGGTTACGAGCAGTACTTC
>.|.|TRBJ2-7|TRBV29-1
CSVRRVSDEQYF
TGCAGCGTTCGCAGGGTTTCCGACGAGCAGTACTTC
>.|TRBD1|TRBJ2-1|TRBV7-9
CASSLGDHRGRFYNEQFF
TGTGCCAGCAGCTTAGGGGACCACAGGGGAAGATTTTACAATGAGCAGTTCTTC
>once|.|TRBJ1-4|TRBV25-1
CASSEWSGITNEKLFF
TGTGCCAGCAGTGAATGGTCCGGCATCACTAATGAAAAACTGTTTTTT
>.|.|TRBJ2-7|TRBV2
CASHLFREQYF
TGTGCCAGCCATTTGTTCCGCGAGCAGTACTTC
>.|TRBD1|TRBJ1-1|TRBV7-3
CASSFRQGGEAFF
TGTGCCAGCAGCTTCCGACAGGGTGGTGAAGCTTTCTTT
>once|TRBD2|TRBJ2-1|TRBV7-9
CASSLAASGGEQFF
TGTGCCAGCAGCTTAGCCGCTAGCGGGGGTGAGCAGTTCTTC
>.|.|TRBJ1-2|TRBV7-2
CASSLGSLNYGYTF
TGTGCCAGCAGCTTAGGTTCCCTTAACTATGGCTACACCTTC
>.|.|TRBJ1-3|TRBV28
CASSLGGGAKGNTIYF
TGTGCCAGTTCCCTAGGAGGAGGGGCAAAAGGGAACACCATATATTTT
>.|.|TRBJ2-1|TRBV9
CASSATSFGSSYNEQFF
TGTGCCAGCAGCGCGACTAGTTTCGGGAGCTCCTACAATGAGCAGTTCTTC
>.|.|TRBJ1-5|TRBV6-6
CASSPPTTTGNQPQHF
TGTGCCAGCAGCCCTCCCACTACGACGGGCAATCAGCCCCAGCATTTT
>.|.|TRBJ2-7|TRBV5-1
CASSFTSSYEQYF
TGCGCCAGCAGCTTCACTAGCTCCTACGAGCAGTACTTC